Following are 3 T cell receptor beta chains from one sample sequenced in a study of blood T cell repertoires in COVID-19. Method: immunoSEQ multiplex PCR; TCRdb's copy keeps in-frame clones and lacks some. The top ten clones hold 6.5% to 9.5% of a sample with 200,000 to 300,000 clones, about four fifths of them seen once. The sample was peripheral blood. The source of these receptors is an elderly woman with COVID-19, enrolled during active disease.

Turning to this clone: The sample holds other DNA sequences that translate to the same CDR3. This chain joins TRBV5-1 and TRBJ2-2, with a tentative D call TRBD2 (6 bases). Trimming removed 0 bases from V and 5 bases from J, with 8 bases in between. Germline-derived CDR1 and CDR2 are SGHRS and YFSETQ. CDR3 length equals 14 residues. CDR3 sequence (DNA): TGCGCCAGCAGCTTGGCGGGGGAGACCGGGGAGCTGTTTTTT. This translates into CASSLAGETGELFF.

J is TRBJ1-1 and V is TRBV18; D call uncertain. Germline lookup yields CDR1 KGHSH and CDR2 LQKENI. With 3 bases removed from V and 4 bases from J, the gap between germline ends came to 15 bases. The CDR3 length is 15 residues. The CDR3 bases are TGTGCCAGCTCACCTTCCGCGGGTTGGCGCACTGAAGCTTTCTTT. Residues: CASSPSAGWRTEAFF.

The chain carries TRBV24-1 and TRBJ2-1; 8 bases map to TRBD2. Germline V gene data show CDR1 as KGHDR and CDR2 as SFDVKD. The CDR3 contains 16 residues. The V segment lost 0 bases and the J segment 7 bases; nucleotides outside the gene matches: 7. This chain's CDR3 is CATSDLTGRDRNEQFF. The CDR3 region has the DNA TGTGCCACCAGTGATTTGACCGGGAGGGATAGGAATGAGCAGTTCTTC.